This T cell receptor (beta chain) was documented in a study of graft-versus-host responses after intestinal transplantation. Study-level information: Anti-thymocyte globulin induction, then tacrolimus and steroids for 3 to 4 years, went to all recipients. Findings of the study overall: Some GvH clones appeared in ileal mucosa or blood before recipient bone marrow.

Germline CDR1 and CDR2: SQVTM and ANQGSEA. With 0 bases removed from V and 9 bases from J, the gap between germline ends came to 15 bases. This CDR3 has 14 residues. Here immunoSEQ multiplex PCR was the method, and the copy in TCRdb shows in-frame clones only, minus some. The table lists roughly 38,000 clones, around 94% of them singletons. On this clone: As yet, its antigen is unknown.

The sequence derives from a human patient who received an intestinal transplant, so some T cells may come from the graft donor. The chain joins TRBV29-1 to TRBJ2-1; D perhaps matches TRBD2 (6 bases). The input for sequencing was PBMCs, taken 16 days after intestinal transplant. CDR3: CSVEEVGGTFEQFF. The DNA for the CDR3 is TGCAGCGTTGAAGAAGTGGGGGGAACCTTTGAGCAGTTCTTC.